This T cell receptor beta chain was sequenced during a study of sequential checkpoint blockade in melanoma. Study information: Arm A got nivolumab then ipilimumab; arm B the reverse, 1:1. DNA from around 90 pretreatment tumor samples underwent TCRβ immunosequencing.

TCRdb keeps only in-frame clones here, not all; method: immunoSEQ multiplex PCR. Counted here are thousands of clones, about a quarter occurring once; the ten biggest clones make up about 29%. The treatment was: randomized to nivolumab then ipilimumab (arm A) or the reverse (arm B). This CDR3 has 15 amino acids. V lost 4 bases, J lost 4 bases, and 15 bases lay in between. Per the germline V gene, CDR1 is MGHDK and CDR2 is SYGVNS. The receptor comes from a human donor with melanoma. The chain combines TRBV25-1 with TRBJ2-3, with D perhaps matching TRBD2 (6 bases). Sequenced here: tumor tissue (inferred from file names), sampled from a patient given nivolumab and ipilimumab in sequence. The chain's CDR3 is CASSGGARGPDTQYF. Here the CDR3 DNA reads TGTGCCAGCAGTGGCGGGGCAAGGGGCCCAGATACGCAGTATTTT.